Listed below are T cell receptor beta chains from one sample, sequenced in a study of blood T cell repertoires in COVID-19. TCRdb's table, derived via immunoSEQ multiplex PCR, lists solely in-frame clones and lacks some. The data hold some 230,000 clones, with around 86% observed a single time. Material for sequencing was peripheral blood. The receptors were gathered from a woman older than 75 with COVID-19, enrolled during active disease. Both conserved end residues are part of each CDR3. Rows may omit the clone size; those that give it use once, few, many or a size class.

TRBJ2-1 | TRBV24-1 | . | CATSDLGSSGSGEQFF
TRBJ2-7 | TRBV18 | . | CASSPGQGDYEQYF
TRBJ2-7 | TRBV2 | once | CASSRGLGSYEQYF
TRBJ1-2 | TRBV9 | . | CASERGSYGYTF
TRBJ1-2 | TRBV5-1 | few | CASSLGGQGNDYTF
TRBJ1-2 | TRBV7-2 | . | CASSPYGQSSGYTF
TRBJ1-5 | TRBV7-2 | once | CASSRDRRNQPQHF
TRBJ2-3 | TRBV5-1 | . | CASSLAGTGRDTQYF
TRBJ2-1 | TRBV19 | . | CASSRNRGPYNEQFF
TRBJ2-3 | TRBV9 | once | CASSAAAGRTDTQYF
TRBJ1-1 | TRBV6-5 | . | CASKARGRRTEAFF
TRBJ1-1 | TRBV4-2 | few | CASSQGGTVKAFF
TRBJ2-1 | TRBV10-3 | . | CAMQDTMGNEQFF
TRBJ1-4 | TRBV7-9 | . | CASSFGKGDEKLFF
TRBJ2-5 | TRBV7-9 | . | CASSRTTGHQETQYF
TRBJ1-6 | TRBV5-5 | . | CASSLEGTGYSPLHF
TRBJ1-6 | TRBV27 | . | CASSLLRSSYNSPLHF
TRBJ1-4 | TRBV30 | . | CAWSPTGHEKLFF
TRBJ1-3 | TRBV18 | . | CASSPDSSGNTIYF
TRBJ2-5 | TRBV11-2 | . | CASSSSRETQYF
TRBJ1-3 | TRBV15 | . | CATSRGNSGNTIYF
TRBJ2-7 | TRBV5-5 | . | CASSLASGDYEQYF
TRBJ1-5 | TRBV28 | . | CASSRNQPQHF
TRBJ1-1 | TRBV15 | . | CATSRLEGAGSEAFF
TRBJ1-2 | TRBV24-1 | once | CATSDTFNYGYTF
TRBJ2-6 | TRBV30 | . | CAWRTSGANVLTF
TRBJ2-1 | TRBV5-1 | . | CASSPTNSEMRFF
TRBJ2-7 | TRBV11-2 | few | CASSPATGGTYEQYF
TRBJ1-5 | TRBV7-2 | . | CASSPGGFSNQPQHF
TRBJ1-3 | TRBV9 | . | CASSDRGLGNTIYF
TRBJ1-1 | TRBV4-1 | . | CASSQRGNTEAFF
TRBJ1-2 | TRBV6-6 | . | CASSRAGTTLRSYGYTF
TRBJ1-2 | TRBV3-1/TRBV3-2 | . | CASSQETAYGYTF
TRBJ2-7 | TRBV20-1 | . | CSAGRGLEQYF
TRBJ1-3 | TRBV6-5 | . | CASSYSFGGAGNTIYF
TRBJ2-7 | TRBV27 | . | CASSPGQAGSYEQYF
TRBJ1-5 | TRBV2 | once | CASSGQGLGNQPQHF
TRBJ2-7 | TRBV5-4 | once | CASSLGGLAISYEQYF
TRBJ1-2 | TRBV24-1 | . | CATSDSSFYGYTF
TRBJ2-7 | TRBV27 | . | CASSAQGERYEQYF
TRBJ1-5 | TRBV27 | . | CASKQGNQPQHF
TRBJ1-1 | TRBV30 | . | CAWSFYRGSEAFF
TRBJ1-1 | TRBV11-2 | few | CASLRGGSSTEAFF
TRBJ2-7 | TRBV28 | . | CASTQTGWSYEQYF
TRBJ1-5 | TRBV30 | . | CAWGVRGNSNQPQHF
TRBJ1-1 | TRBV9 | . | CASSFRQGRNTEAFF
TRBJ1-2 | TRBV29-1 | . | CSVATGQAFNYGYTF
TRBJ2-3 | TRBV2 | . | CASRAGTGGLTDTQYF
TRBJ1-5 | TRBV6-5 | . | CASREQGRSNQPQHF
TRBJ2-7 | TRBV5-1 | . | CASTGQSNTYEQYF
TRBJ2-5 | TRBV5-1 | . | CASSWSASGTETQYF
TRBJ2-5 | TRBV5-1 | . | CASSRRDRGEETQYF
TRBJ1-5 | TRBV6-5 | . | CASSPFGRNQPQHF
TRBJ1-4 | TRBV2 | . | CASSSGLSRVAFF
TRBJ1-1 | TRBV18 | . | CASSPTLTDRGTEAFF